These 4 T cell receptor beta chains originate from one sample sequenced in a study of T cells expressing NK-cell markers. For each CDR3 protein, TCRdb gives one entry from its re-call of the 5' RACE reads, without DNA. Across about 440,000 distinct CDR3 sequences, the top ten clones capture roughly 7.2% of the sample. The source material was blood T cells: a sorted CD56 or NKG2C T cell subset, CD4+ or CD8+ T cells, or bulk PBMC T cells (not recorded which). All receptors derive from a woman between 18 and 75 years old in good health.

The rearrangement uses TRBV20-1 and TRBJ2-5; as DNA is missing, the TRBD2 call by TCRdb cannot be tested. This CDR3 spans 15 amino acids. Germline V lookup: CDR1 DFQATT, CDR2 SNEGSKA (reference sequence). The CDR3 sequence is CSARRSSGGLETQYF.

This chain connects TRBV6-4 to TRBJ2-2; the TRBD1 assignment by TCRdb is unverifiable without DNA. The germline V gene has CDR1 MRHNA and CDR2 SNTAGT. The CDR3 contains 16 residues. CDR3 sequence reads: CASSDSLGVNTGELFF.

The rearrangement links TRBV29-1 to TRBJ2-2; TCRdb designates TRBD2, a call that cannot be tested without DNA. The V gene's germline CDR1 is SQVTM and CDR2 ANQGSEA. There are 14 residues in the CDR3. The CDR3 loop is CSVASGSGTGELFF.

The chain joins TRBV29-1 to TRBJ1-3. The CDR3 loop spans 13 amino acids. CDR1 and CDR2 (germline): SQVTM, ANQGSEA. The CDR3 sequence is CSVERNSGNTIYF.